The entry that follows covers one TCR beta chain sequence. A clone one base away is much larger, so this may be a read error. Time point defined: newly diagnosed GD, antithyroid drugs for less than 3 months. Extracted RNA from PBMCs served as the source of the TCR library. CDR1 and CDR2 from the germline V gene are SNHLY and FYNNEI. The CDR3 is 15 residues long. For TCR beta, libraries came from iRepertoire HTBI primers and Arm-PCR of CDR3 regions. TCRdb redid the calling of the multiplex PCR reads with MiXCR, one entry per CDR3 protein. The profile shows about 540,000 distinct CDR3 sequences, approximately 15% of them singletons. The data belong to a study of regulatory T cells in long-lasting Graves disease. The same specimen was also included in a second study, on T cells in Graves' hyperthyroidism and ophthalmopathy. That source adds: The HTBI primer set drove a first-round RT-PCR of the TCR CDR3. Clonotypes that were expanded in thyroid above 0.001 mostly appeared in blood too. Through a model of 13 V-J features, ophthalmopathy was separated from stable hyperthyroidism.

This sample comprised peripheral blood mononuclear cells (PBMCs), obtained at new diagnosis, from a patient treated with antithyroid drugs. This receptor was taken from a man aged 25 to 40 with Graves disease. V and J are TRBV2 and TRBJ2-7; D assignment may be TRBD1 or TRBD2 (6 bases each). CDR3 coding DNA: TGTACCAGCAGTGAAGGTTGGGGGGCCCACTACGAGCAGTACTTC. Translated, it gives CTSSEGWGAHYEQYF.